The present T cell receptor beta chain was sequenced within a study of CD4 T cells in relation to SARS-CoV-2 and coronaviruses. CD4+ T cells from unexposed donors were obtained before the COVID-19 pandemic (2011-2018). The cells were cultured for approximately ten days before CD4+ T cells were isolated. Cells permitting, SARS-CoV-2 S/N and four cold-coronavirus spikes were tested on unexposed-donor CD4+ T cells. The table came from immunoSEQ multiplex PCR; TCRdb's copy has only in-frame clones and leaves some out. The table shows fewer than 25,000 clones, with over 60% occurring only once. Turning to this clone: Its antigen is currently unknown.

Per the germline V gene, CDR1 is SEHNR and CDR2 is FQNEAQ (reference sequence). This CDR3 is built from 15 residues. The V gene lost 5 bases and the J gene lost 8 bases, with 18 bases spanning the gap. The receptor's source is a human donor in good health. The chain employs TRBV7-9 and TRBJ1-4; D call uncertain. The sample consisted of CD4+ T cells from PBMCs, cultured in vitro. CDR3 coding DNA: TGTGCCAGCAGCCACTGGGTCGTAGAGAGGGAAAAACTGTTTTTT. Translated, it gives CASSHWVVEREKLFF.